The sample holds one count of the clone carrying this TCR beta chain. Its specificity is unknown. Clones were read by immunoSEQ multiplex PCR, and TCRdb kept only the in-frame ones, dropping some. The sample holds about 93,000 clones, 92% seen once. This specimen comes from a study of OX40 agonist ivuxolimab in advanced cancers. Notes on the study in general: There was clonal expansion of CD4+ and CD8+ blood T cells by week 6 at 0.1 to 3.0 mg/kg.

It was autoimmune disease history or systemic immunosuppression that excluded patients. With baseline, cycle 4 day 1, and cycle 7 day 1 as timepoints, blood was sampled. The germline V gene encodes CDR1 MNHEY and CDR2 SVGAGI. J was trimmed by 8 bases and V by 6 bases; bases with no gene match: 6. The CDR3 has 14 amino acids. The chain carries TRBV6-5 and TRBJ1-6, with TRBD1 matching 8 bases. This sequence originates from an adult with an advanced solid tumor such as melanoma, head and neck, liver or kidney cancer. The starting material was CD4+ or CD8+ T cells sorted from blood, obtained in a trial of the OX40 agonist ivuxolimab. CDR3 bases: TGTGCCAGCAGAGAGGACAGGGTTTATTCACCCCTCCACTTT. As protein: CASREDRVYSPLHF.